The 13 T cell receptor beta chains below come from one sample, sequenced in a study of shared clonotypes between healthy human individuals. Clones were sequenced by immunoSEQ multiplex PCR, and TCRdb holds only the in-frame ones, with some missing. The sample holds a few million clones, approximately 95% seen once. Sequenced input: naive CD4+ T cells from PBMCs. Indicated subset: CD45RA+ positively selected. The receptor source for this set is a man younger than 35 in good health. Some clones in this sample may be carry-over from other donors' samples.

V and J are TRBV28 and TRBJ2-5, with TRBD2 identical over 9 bases. The J call is doubtful: the DNA matches TRBJ2-7 better. Germline V gene sequence: CDR1 MDHEN, CDR2 SYDVKM. The CDR3 consists of 14 residues. The CDR3, as DNA: TGTGCCAGCAGTGGACTAGCGAGACCCTACGAGCAGTACTTC. Translated: CASSGLARPYEQYF.

This chain uses TRBV5-4 with TRBJ2-3; no clear D gene. This CDR3 is built from 14 residues. Germline CDR1 and CDR2: SGHNT and YYREEE (reference sequence). V lost 1 base and J lost 0, with 6 bases in between. Here the CDR3 DNA reads TGTGCCAGCAGCTTGTTATCTAGCACAGATACGCAGTATTTT. Translation gives CASSLLSSTDTQYF.

This rearrangement joins TRBV9 to TRBJ1-5; D may be TRBD1 (6 bases). The V gene's germline CDR1 is SGDLS and CDR2 YYNGEE. CDR3 length: 16 residues. V lost 4 bases, J lost 2 bases, and 16 bases lay in between. CDR3 region: CASSTTGLGGNQPQHF. CDR3 DNA sequence: TGTGCCAGCAGCACCACAGGGCTGGGAGGCAATCAGCCCCAGCATTTT.

The chain has TRBV11-2 and TRBJ2-7; 7 bases are shared with TRBD1. CDR3 length: 15 residues. The V segment lost 0 bases and the J segment 2 bases; nucleotides outside the gene matches: 4. Germline V gene data show CDR1 as SGHAT and CDR2 as FQNNGV. CDR3 DNA: TGTGCCAGCAGCTTAGAGACAGGGACGGCCTACGAGCAGTACTTC. This translates into CASSLETGTAYEQYF.

The V gene is TRBV7-9, the J gene TRBJ2-2; D is undetermined. This CDR3 comprises 17 residues. Deletions cut 7 bases from V and 2 bases from J, with 20 bases between. Germline-derived CDR1 and CDR2 are SEHNR and FQNEAQ (reference sequence). The CDR3 nucleotides are TGTGCCAGCACACCTGCTTTGGGAAGAAGTAACACCGGGGAGCTGTTTTTT. Protein: CASTPALGRSNTGELFF.

The gene calls are TRBV18 and TRBJ1-1; D not resolved. Per germline, CDR1 KGHSH and CDR2 LQKENI. CDR3 length equals 14 residues. Deletions cut 2 bases from V and 8 bases from J, with 15 bases between. This CDR3 reads CASSPIKTGREAFF. The CDR3 region has the DNA TGTGCCAGCTCACCAATTAAGACCGGACGGGAAGCTTTCTTT.

The genes are TRBV28 and TRBJ1-2; 7 bases are shared with TRBD1. The CDR3 is 17 amino acids. Germline V CDR1 and CDR2: MDHEN, SYDVKM. The trim removed 1 base at V and 0 bases at J, leaving 8 bases unmatched. CDR3 sequence reads: CASSLLGGGSTNYGYTF. The CDR3 coding sequence is TGTGCCAGCAGTTTATTGGGAGGGGGCAGTACTAACTATGGCTACACCTTC.

This clone was counted once. The chain combines TRBV7-3 with TRBJ2-2; TRBD1 aligns across 8 bases. V lost 2 bases to trimming and J lost 5 bases; unmatched junction nucleotides: 4. Germline V CDR1 and CDR2: SGHTA, FQGTGA. This CDR3 is built from 15 residues. The chain's CDR3 is CASSLWGDRTGELFF. The CDR3 DNA sequence: TGTGCCAGCAGCTTATGGGGGGACAGGACCGGGGAGCTGTTTTTT.

The genes are TRBV7-2 and TRBJ2-7; 10 nucleotides agree with TRBD1. This CDR3 has 15 residues. Germline V lookup: CDR1 SGHTA, CDR2 FQGNSA. After removal of 3 bases from V and 2 bases from J, the junction contained 4 bases not matched to a gene. For the CDR3, the DNA is TGTGCCAGCAGCTTGGGACAGGGGCGGACCTACGAGCAGTACTTC. It yields the protein CASSLGQGRTYEQYF.

The genes are TRBV25-1 and TRBJ2-1, with D possibly TRBD2 on 6 matching bases. The CDR3 has 16 residues. Germline V gene sequence: CDR1 MGHDK, CDR2 SYGVNS. The V end was cut by 1 base, the J end by 3 bases, with 13 bases between. CDR3 bases: TGTGCCAGCAGTGAATCAGGGCCCGGGGGCTACAATGAGCAGTTCTTC. It is translated as CASSESGPGGYNEQFF. Complete variable domain (other parts from reference TRBV25-1 and TRBJ2-1): EADIYQTPRYLVIGTGKKITLECSQTMGHDKMYWYQQDPGMELHLIHYSYGVNSTEKGDLSSESTVSRIRTEHFPLTLESARPSHTSQYLCASSESGPGGYNEQFFGPGTRLTVL.

CDR3 region: CASRTGVDYGYTF. The CDR3 nucleotides are TGCGCCAGCAGAACAGGGGTGGACTATGGCTACACCTTC. V is TRBV10-2 and J is TRBJ1-2; 7 nucleotides match TRBD1. Germline trimming cut 6 bases from V and 3 bases from J; bases unmatched to any gene: 4. CDR3 length equals 13 residues. CDR1 is WSHSY, CDR2 SAAADI, per germline.

J is TRBJ2-3 and V is TRBV20-1; D is undetermined. This CDR3 is 10 amino acids long. Germline V CDR1 and CDR2: DFQATT, SNEGSKA (reference sequence). V was clipped by 4 bases and J by 11 bases, with 10 bases between them. The CDR3 DNA is TGCAGTGCTACGCTGGTCGGGCAGTATTTT. Protein: CSATLVGQYF.

The chain recombines TRBV5-4 with TRBJ2-3, with D perhaps matching TRBD1 or TRBD2 (5 bases each). The CDR3 covers 17 residues. In germline, CDR1 is SGHNT, CDR2 YYREEE (reference sequence). V was pared by 0 bases and J by 2 bases, with 16 bases between. As DNA, the CDR3 is TGTGCCAGCAGCTTGGGGGGTAGGGGAGCGGACACAGATACGCAGTATTTT. Its translation is CASSLGGRGADTDTQYF. The variable domain in full, with the rest retrieved from reference TRBV5-4 and TRBJ2-3, is ETGVTQSPTHLIKTRGQQVTLRCSSQSGHNTVSWYQQALGQGPQFIFQYYREEENGRGNFPPRFSGLQFPNYSSELNVNALELDDSALYLCASSLGGRGADTDTQYFGPGTRLTVL.